This entry describes one TCR beta chain. The data derive from a study of control samples from healthy donors and cancer patients. The V gene lost 5 bases and the J gene lost 0 bases, with 16 bases spanning the gap. This CDR3 contains 16 residues. Germline V gene data show CDR1 as SEHNR and CDR2 as FQNEAQ (reference sequence). Sequencing was performed with immunoSEQ multiplex PCR; in TCRdb, only in-frame clones are kept and a portion is missing. The table lists roughly 100,000 clones, approximately 86% of them singletons. This receptor was obtained from a man aged 30 to 39 in good health. The sequenced material came from blood. This chain connects TRBV7-9 to TRBJ2-5; D may be TRBD2 (6 bases). CDR3 nucleotide sequence: TGTGCCAGCAGCCAGCCGGGGGTATCGAACCAAGAGACCCAGTACTTC. Its protein is CASSQPGVSNQETQYF.